This entry is about one T cell receptor (beta chain). Its antigen is still unknown. In germline, CDR1 is MNHEY, CDR2 SVGAGI. This CDR3 is 14 amino acids long. The trim removed 2 bases at V and 1 base at J, leaving 2 bases unmatched. Sequencing of the DNA from cultured CD4+ T cells was carried out with the Oncomine TCR Beta short-read assay. Via MiXCR, TCRdb re-called the PCR reads, giving one row per CDR3 protein. The sample has about 21,000 distinct CDR3 sequences, 38% seen once; the top ten hold 15% to 20%. These data come from a study of vaccination and CD4 T cells after COVID-19. The treatment: roughly 11-day PBMC culture with coronavirus spike peptide pools or control peptides (ViraFEST assay).

V is TRBV6-5 and J is TRBJ2-7, with TRBD1 matching over 7 bases. This clonotype was obtained from a human donor who received a COVID-19 vaccine. This specimen consisted of CD4+ T cells from blood, cultured in vitro, obtained before SARS-CoV-2 vaccination. The CDR3 nucleotides read TGTGCCAGCAGTTACGACAGGGCGTCCTACGAGCAGTACTTC. Protein: CASSYDRASYEQYF.